This T cell receptor beta chain derives from a study of cytomegalovirus exposure and HLA in healthy donors. Whole-study findings and limits: The presence/absence work took it that sequencing depth was about the same across donors.

Comment on this clone: No antigen is known for it.

The CDR3 runs 12 residues. CDR1 is MNHNS, CDR2 SASEGT, per germline. V lost 5 bases, J lost 3 bases, and 4 bases lay in between. PCR employed 60 Vbeta and 13 Jbeta primers. Some clones are missing from TCRdb's copy, which holds only in-frame ones; the method was immunoSEQ multiplex PCR. Its clone listing holds about 44,000 clones. V usage is TRBV6-1 and J usage is TRBJ2-2; D ambiguous. Sequences were obtained from PBMCs. The clonotype comes from a male donor in good health and CMV-seronegative. CDR3 in amino acids: CASSQYTGELFF. DNA for the CDR3: TGTGCCAGCAGTCAGTACACCGGGGAGCTGTTTTTT.